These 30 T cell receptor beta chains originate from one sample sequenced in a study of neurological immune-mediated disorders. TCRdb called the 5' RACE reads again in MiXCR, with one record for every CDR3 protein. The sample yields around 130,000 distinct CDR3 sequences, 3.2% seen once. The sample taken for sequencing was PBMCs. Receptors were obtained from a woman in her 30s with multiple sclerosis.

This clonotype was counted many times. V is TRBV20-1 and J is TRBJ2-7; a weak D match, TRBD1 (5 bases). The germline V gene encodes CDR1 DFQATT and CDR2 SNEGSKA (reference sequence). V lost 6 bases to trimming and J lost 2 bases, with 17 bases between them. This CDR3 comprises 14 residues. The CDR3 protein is CSALRGSAPYEQYF. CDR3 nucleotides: TGCAGTGCGCTTAGGGGTTCCGCTCCCTACGAGCAGTACTTC.

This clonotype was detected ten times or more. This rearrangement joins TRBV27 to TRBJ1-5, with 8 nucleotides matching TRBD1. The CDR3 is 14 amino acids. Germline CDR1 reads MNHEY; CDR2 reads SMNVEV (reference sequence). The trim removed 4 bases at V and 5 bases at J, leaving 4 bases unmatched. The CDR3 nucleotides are TGTGCCAGCAGTTCGTCGACAGGGGATCAGCCCCAGCATTTT. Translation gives CASSSSTGDQPQHF.

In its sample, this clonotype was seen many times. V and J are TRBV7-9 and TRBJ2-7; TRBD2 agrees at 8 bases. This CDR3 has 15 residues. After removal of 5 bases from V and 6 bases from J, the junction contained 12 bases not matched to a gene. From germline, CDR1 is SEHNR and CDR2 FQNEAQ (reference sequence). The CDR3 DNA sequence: TGTGCCAGCAGCACCCCCGGGACTAGGAATACCGAGCAGTACTTC. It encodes CASSTPGTRNTEQYF.

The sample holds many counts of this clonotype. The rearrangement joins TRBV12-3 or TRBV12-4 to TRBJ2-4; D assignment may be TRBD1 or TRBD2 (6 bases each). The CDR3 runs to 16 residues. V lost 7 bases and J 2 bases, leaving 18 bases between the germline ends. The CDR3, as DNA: TGTGCCAGCACCCTACGGAGGGGGGTTTCCAAAAACATTCAGTACTTC. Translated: CASTLRRGVSKNIQYF.

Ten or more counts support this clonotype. The CDR3 bases are TGTGCCAGCAGCTTATTCACCTTAAACTCTGGAAACACCATATATTTT. Amino acids: CASSLFTLNSGNTIYF. The rearrangement uses TRBV7-2 and TRBJ1-3; D not certain. Germline CDR1 is SGHTA and CDR2 is FQGNSA. The length of the CDR3 is 16 residues. Trimming removed 2 bases at V and 0 bases at J, with 11 bases between.

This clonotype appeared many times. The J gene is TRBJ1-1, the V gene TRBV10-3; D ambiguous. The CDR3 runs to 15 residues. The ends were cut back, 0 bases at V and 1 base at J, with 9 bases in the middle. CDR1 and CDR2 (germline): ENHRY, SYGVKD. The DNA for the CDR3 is TGTGCCATCAGTGAGTCAACCCTGGGGAACACTGAAGCTTTCTTT. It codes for CAISESTLGNTEAFF.

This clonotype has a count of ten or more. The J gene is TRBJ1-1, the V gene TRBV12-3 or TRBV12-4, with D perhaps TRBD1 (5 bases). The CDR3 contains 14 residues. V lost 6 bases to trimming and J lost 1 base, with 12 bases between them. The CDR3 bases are TGTGCCAGCAGCCGGGACCCCTGGAACACTGAAGCTTTCTTT. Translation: CASSRDPWNTEAFF.

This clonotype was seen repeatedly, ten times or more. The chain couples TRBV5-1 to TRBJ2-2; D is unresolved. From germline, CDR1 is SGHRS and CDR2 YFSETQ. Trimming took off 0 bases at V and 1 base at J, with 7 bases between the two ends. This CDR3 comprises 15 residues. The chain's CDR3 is CASSLGARNTGELFF. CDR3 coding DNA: TGCGCCAGCAGCTTGGGGGCCAGGAACACCGGGGAGCTGTTTTTT.

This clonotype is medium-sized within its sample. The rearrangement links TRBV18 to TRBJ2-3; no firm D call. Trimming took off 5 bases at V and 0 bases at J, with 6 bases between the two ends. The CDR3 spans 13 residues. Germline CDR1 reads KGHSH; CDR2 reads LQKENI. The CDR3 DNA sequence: TGTGCCAGCTCATCCGGGAGCACAGATACGCAGTATTTT. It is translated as CASSSGSTDTQYF.

CDR3 region: CSATSGGGYRYNEQFF. The CDR3, as DNA: TGCAGTGCAACTAGCGGGGGGGGGTACCGCTACAATGAGCAGTTCTTC. V gene TRBV20-1 combines with J gene TRBJ2-1, with TRBD2 identical over 13 bases. CDR1 and CDR2 (germline): DFQATT, SNEGSKA (reference sequence). With 6 bases clipped from V and 3 bases from J, the junction kept 8 bases outside the gene matches. The CDR3 has 16 amino acids.

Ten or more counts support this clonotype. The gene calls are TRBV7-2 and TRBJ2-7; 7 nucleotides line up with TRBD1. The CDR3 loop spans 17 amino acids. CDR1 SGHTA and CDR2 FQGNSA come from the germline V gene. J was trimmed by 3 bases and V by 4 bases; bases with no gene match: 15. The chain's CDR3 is CASSSARDSPLVYEQYF. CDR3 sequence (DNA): TGTGCCAGCAGCTCCGCTCGGGACAGTCCTCTCGTCTACGAGCAGTACTTC.

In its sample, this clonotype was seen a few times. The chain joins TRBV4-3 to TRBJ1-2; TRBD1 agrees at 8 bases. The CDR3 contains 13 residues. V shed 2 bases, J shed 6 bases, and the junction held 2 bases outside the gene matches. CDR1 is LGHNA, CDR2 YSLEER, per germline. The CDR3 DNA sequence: TGCGCCAGCAGCCAAAGGACAGGGCATGGCTACACCTTC. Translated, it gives CASSQRTGHGYTF.

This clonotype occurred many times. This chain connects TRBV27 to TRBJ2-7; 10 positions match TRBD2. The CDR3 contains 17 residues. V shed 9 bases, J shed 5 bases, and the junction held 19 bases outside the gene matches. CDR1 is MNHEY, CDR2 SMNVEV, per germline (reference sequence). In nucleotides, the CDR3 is TGTGCCAGTCAGCGGGAGGGCCTAGGTCTAAAGGGGGACGAGCAGTACTTC. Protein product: CASQREGLGLKGDEQYF.

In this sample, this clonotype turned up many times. CDR3 coding DNA: TGCGCCAGCAGCCAAGGGAGCTCAGCAGTCTACGAGCAGTACTTC. This translates into CASSQGSSAVYEQYF. The V gene is TRBV4-3, the J gene TRBJ2-7, with D hard to call. CDR1 and CDR2 (germline): LGHNA, YSLEER. The CDR3 runs to 15 residues. Trimming stripped 1 base from V and 3 bases from J, with 13 bases between.

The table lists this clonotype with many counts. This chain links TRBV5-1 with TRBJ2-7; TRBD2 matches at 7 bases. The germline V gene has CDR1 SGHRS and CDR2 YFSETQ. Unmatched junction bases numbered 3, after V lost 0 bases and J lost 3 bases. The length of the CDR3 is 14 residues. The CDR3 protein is CASSLAGLDYEQYF. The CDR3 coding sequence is TGCGCCAGCAGCTTGGCCGGACTAGACTACGAGCAGTACTTC. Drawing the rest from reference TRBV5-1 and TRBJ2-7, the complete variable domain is KAGVTQTPRYLIKTRGQQVTLSCSPISGHRSVSWYQQTPGQGLQFLFEYFSETQRNKGNFPGRFSGRQFSNSRSEMNVSTLELGDSALYLCASSLAGLDYEQYFGPGTRLTVT.

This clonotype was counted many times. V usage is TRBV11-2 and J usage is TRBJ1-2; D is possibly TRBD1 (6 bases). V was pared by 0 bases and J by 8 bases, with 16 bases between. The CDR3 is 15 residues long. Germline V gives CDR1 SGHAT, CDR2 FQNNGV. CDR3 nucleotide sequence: TGTGCCAGCAGCTTAGATCGCTGGGACACATCCGGCTACACCTTC. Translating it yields CASSLDRWDTSGYTF.

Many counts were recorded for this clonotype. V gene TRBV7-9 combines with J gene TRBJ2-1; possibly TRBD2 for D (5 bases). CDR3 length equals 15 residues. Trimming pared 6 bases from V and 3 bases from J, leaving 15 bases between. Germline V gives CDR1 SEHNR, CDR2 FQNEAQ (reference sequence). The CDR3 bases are TGTGCCAGCAGTGCATCGTGGGAGCACTACAATGAGCAGTTCTTC. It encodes CASSASWEHYNEQFF.

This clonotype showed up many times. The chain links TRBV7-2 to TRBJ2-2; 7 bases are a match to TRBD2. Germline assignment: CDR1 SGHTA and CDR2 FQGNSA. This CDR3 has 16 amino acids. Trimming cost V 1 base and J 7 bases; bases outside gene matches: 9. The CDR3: CASSLVSGGKVGELFF. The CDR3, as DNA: TGTGCCAGCAGCTTAGTTTCGGGAGGAAAAGTCGGGGAGCTGTTTTTT. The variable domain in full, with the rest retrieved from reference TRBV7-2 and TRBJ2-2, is GAGVSQSPSNKVTEKGKDVELRCDPISGHTALYWYRQSLGQGLEFLIYFQGNSAPDKSGLPSDRFSAERTGGSVSTLTIQRTQQEDSAVYLCASSLVSGGKVGELFFGEGSRLTVL.

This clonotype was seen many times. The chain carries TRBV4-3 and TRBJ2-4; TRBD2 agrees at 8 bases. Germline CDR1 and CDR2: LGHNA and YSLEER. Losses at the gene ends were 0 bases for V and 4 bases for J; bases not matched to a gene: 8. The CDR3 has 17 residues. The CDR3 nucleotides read TGCGCCAGCAGCCAAGATAGTACGGGAGGGAGTAAAAACATTCAGTACTTC. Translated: CASSQDSTGGSKNIQYF.

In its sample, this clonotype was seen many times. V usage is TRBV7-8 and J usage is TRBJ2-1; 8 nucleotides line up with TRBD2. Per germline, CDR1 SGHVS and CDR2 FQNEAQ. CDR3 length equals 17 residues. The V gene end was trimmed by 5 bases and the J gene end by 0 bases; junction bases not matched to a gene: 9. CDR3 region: CASSPRRLAGSYNEQFF. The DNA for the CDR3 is TGTGCCAGCAGCCCCAGGCGGCTAGCGGGCTCCTACAATGAGCAGTTCTTC.

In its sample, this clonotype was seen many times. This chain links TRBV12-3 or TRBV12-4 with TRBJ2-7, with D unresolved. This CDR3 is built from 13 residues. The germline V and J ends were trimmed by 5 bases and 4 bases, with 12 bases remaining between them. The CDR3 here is CASSPSPSYEQYF. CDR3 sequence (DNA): TGTGCCAGCAGTCCTAGTCCATCGTACGAGCAGTACTTC.

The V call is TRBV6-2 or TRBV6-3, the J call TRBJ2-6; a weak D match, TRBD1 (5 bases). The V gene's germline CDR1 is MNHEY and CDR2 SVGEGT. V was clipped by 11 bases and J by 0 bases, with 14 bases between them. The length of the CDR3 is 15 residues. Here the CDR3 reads CACLRQGSGANVLTF. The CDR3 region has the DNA TGTGCCTGCCTCCGGCAGGGCTCTGGGGCCAACGTCCTGACTTTC.

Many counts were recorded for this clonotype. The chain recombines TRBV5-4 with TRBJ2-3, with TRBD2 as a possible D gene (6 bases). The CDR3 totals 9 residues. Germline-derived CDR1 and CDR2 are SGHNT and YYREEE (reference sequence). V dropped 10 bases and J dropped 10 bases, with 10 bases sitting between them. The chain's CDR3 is CAVGGAQYF. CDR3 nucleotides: TGTGCCGTGGGCGGGGCGCAGTATTTT.

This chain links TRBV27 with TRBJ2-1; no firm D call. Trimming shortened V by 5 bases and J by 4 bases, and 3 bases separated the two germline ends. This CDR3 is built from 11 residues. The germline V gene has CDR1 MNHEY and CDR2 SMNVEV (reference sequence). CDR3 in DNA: TGTGCCAGCAGTGGATACAATGAGCAGTTCTTC. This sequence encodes CASSGYNEQFF.

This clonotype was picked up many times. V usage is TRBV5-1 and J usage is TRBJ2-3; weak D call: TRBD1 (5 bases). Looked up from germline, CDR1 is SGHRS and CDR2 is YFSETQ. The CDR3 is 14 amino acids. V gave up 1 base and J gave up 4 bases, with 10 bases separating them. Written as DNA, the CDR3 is TGCGCCAGCAGCTTGTCAGGGTCTGCAGATACGCAGTATTTT. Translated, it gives CASSLSGSADTQYF.

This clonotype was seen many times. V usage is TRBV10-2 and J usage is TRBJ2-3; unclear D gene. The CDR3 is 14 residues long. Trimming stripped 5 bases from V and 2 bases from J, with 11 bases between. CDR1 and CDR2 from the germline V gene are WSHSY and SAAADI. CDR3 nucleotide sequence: TGCGCCAGCAGTCTCGTTACCCTCACAGATACGCAGTATTTT. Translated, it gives CASSLVTLTDTQYF.

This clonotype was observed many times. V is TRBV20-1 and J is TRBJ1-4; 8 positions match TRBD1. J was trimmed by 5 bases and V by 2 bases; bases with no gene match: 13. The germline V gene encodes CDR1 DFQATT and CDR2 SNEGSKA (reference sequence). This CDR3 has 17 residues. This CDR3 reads CSARSTGQGGKNEKLFF. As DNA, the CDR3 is TGCAGTGCTAGATCTACCGGACAGGGAGGCAAAAATGAAAAACTGTTTTTT.

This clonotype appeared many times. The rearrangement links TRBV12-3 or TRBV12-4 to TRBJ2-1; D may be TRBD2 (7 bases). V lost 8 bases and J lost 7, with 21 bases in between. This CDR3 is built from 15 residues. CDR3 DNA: TGTGCCAGCTCCCGGACCGGGGGGCTCAGTAATGAGCAGTTCTTC. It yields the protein CASSRTGGLSNEQFF.

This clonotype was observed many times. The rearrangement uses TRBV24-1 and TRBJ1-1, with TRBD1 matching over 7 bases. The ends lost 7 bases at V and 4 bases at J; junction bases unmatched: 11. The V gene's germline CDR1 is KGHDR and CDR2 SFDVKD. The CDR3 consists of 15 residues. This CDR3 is CATSRTGERGTEAFF. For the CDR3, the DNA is TGTGCCACCAGCCGAACAGGGGAGAGGGGCACTGAAGCTTTCTTT.

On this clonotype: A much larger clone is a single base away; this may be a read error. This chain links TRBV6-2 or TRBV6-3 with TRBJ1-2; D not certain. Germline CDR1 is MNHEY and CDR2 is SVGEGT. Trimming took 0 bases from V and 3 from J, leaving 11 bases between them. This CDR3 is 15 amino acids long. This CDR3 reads CASSYSHGKDYGYTF. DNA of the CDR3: TGTGCCAGCAGTTACTCCCACGGTAAGGACTATGGCTACACCTTC.